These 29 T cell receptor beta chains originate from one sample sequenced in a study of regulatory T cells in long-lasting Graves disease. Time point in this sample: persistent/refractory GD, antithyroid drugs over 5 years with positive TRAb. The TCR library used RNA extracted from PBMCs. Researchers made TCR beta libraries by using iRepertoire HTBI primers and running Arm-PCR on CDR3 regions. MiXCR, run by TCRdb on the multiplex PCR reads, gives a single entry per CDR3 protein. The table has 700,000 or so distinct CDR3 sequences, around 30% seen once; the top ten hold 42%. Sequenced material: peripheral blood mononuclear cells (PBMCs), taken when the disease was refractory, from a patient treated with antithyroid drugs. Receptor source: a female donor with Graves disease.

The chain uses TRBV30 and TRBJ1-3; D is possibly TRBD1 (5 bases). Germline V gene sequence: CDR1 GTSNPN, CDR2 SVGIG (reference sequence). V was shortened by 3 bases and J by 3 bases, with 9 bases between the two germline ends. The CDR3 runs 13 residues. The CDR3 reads CAWSTGFGNTIYF. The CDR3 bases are TGTGCCTGGAGCACAGGATTTGGAAACACCATATATTTT. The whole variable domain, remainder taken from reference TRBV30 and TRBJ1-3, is SQTIHQWPATLVQPVGSPLSLECTVEGTSNPNLYWYRQAAGRGLQLLFYSVGIGQISSEVPQNLSASRPQDRQFILSSKKLLLSDSGFYLCAWSTGFGNTIYFGEGSWLTVV.

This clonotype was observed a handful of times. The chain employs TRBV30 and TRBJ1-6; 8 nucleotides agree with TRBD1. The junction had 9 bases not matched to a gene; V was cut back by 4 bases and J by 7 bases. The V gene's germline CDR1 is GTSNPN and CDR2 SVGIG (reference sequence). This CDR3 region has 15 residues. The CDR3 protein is CAWTSMTGANSPLHF. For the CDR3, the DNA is TGTGCCTGGACCTCTATGACAGGGGCGAATTCACCCCTCCACTTT.

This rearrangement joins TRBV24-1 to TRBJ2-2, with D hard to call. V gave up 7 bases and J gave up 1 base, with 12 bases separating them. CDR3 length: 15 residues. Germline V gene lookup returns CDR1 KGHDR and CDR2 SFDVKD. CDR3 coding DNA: TGTGCCACCAGCCACACCAGCCAGAACACCGGGGAGCTGTTTTTT. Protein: CATSHTSQNTGELFF.

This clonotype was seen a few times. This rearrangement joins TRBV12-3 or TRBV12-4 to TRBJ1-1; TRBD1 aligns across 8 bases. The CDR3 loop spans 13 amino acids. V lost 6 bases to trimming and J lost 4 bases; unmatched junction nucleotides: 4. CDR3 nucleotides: TGTGCCAGCAGACAGGGGGTTGGCACTGAAGCTTTCTTT. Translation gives CASRQGVGTEAFF.

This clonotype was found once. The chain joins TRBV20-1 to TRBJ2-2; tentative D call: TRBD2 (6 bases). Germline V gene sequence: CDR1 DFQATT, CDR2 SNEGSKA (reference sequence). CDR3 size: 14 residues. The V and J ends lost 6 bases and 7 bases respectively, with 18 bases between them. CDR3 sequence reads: CSAPAGKGGGELFF. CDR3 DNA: TGCAGTGCACCCGCCGGGAAGGGAGGCGGGGAGCTGTTTTTT.

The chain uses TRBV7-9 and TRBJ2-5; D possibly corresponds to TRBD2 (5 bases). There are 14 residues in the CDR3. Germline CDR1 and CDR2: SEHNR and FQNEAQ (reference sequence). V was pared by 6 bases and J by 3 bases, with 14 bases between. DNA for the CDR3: TGTGCCAGCAGTCCCGGGGTCTATGAAGAGACCCAGTACTTC. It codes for CASSPGVYEETQYF. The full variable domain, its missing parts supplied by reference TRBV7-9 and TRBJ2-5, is DTGVSQNPRHKITKRGQNVTFRCDPISEHNRLYWYRQTLGQGPEFLTYFQNEAQLEKSRLLSDRFSAERPKGSFSTLEIQRTEQGDSAMYLCASSPGVYEETQYFGPGTRLLVL.

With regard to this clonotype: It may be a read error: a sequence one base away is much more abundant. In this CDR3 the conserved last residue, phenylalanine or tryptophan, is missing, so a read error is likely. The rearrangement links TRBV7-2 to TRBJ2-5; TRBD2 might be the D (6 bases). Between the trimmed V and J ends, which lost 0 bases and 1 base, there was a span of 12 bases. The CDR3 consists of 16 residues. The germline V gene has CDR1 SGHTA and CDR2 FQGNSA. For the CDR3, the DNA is TGTGCCAGCAGCTTAGCGGCGGGGTGGGTCCAAGAGACCCAGTACCTC. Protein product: CASSLAAGWVQETQYL.

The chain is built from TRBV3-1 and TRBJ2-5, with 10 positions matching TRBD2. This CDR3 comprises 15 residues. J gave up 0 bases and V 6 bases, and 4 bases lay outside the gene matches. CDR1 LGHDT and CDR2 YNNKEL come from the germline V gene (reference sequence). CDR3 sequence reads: CASRTSGMYQETQYF. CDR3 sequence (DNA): TGTGCCAGCAGAACTAGCGGGATGTACCAAGAGACCCAGTACTTC.

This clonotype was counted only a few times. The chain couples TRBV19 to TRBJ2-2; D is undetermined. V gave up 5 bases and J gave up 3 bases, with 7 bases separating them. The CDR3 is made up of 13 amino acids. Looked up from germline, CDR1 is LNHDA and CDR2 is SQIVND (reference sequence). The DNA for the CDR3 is TGTGCCAGTAGTTATGACTACACCGGGGAGCTGTTTTTT. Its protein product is CASSYDYTGELFF.

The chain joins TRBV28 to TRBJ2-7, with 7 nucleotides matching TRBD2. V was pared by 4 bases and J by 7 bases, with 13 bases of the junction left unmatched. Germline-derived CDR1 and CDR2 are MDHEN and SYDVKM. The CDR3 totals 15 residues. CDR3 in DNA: TGTGCCAGCAGTTCTACCGGGACTAATTCTAGAGAGCAGTACTTC. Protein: CASSSTGTNSREQYF.

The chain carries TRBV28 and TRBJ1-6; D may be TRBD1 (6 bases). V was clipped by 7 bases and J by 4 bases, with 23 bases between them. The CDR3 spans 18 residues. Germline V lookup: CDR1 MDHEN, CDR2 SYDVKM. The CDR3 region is CASTKTRGGVSYNSPLHF. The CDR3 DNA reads TGTGCCAGCACTAAGACAAGGGGGGGGGTATCATATAATTCACCCCTCCACTTT.

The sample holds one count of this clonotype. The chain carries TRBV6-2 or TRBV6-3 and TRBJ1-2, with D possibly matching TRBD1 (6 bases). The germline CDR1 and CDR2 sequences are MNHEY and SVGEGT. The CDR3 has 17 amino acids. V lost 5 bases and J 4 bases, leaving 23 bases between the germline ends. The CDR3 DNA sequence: TGTGCCAGCAGTGAAGCCTTCCTAAGACAGGCCACCTATGGCTACACCTTC. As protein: CASSEAFLRQATYGYTF.

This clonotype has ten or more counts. The CDR3 is CASSWEGTGINQPQHF. Here the CDR3 DNA reads TGTGCCAGCAGTTGGGAAGGGACAGGGATCAATCAGCCCCAGCATTTT. V is TRBV28 and J is TRBJ1-5; 9 bases are shared with TRBD1. Germline CDR1 is MDHEN and CDR2 is SYDVKM. Unmatched junction bases numbered 7, after V lost 4 bases and J lost 3 bases. This CDR3 is 16 amino acids long.

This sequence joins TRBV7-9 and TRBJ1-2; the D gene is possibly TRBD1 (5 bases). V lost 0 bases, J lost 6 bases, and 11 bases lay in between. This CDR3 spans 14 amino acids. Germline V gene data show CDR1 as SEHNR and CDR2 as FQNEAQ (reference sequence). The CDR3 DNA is TGTGCCAGCAGCTTAGCGGCGGCAGGGCATGGCTACACCTTC. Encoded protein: CASSLAAAGHGYTF.

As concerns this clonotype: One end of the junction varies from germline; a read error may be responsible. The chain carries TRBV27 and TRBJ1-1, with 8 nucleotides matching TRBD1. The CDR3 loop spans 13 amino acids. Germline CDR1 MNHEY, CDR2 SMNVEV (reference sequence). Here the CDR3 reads CASSLSGGTEASF. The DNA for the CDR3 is TGTGCCAGCAGTTTGTCAGGGGGCACTGAAGCTTCCTTT.

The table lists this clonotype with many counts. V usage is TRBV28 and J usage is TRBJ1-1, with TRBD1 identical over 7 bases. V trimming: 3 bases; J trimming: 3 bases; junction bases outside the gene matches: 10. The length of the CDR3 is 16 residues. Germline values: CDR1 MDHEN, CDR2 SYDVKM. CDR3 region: CASSFQTFQGDTEAFF. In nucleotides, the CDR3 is TGTGCCAGCAGTTTCCAAACCTTCCAGGGGGACACTGAAGCTTTCTTT.

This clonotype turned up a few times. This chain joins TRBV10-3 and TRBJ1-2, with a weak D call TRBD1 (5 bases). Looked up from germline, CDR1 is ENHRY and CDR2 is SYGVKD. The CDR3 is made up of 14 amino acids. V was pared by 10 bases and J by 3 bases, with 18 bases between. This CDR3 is CANNPSGAYYGYTF. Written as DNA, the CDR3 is TGTGCCAATAACCCTTCTGGGGCCTACTATGGCTACACCTTC.

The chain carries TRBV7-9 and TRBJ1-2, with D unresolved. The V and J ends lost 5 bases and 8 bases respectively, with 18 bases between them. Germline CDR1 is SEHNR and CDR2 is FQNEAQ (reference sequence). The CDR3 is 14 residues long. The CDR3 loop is CASSPLTAWVGYTF. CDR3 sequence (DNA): TGTGCCAGCAGCCCCCTCACCGCGTGGGTAGGCTACACCTTC.

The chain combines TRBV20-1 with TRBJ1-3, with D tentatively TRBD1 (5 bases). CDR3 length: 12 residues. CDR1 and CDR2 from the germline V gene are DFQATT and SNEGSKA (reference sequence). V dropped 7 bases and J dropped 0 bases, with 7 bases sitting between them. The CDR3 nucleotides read TGCAGTGGACAGCTCTCTGGAAACACCATATATTTT. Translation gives CSGQLSGNTIYF.

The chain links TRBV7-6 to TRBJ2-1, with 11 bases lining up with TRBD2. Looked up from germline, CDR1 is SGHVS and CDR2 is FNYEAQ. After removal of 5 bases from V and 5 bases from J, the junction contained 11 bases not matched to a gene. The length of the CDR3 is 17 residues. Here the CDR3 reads CASSKGVAGGGHNEQFF. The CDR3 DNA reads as TGTGCCAGCAGCAAGGGGGTAGCGGGAGGGGGCCACAATGAGCAGTTCTTC.

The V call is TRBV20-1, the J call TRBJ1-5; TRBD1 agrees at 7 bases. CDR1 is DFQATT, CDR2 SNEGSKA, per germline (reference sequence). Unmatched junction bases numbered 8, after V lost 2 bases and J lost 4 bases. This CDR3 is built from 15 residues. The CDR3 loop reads CSARFRGRGNQPQHF. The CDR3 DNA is TGCAGTGCTAGATTTAGGGGCAGGGGGAATCAGCCCCAGCATTTT.

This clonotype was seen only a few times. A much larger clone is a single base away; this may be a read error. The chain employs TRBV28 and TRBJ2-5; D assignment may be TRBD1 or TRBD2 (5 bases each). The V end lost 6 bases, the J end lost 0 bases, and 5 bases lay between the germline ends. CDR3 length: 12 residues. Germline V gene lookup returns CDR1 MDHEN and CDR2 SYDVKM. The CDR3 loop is CASRGHQETQYF. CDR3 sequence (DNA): TGTGCCAGCAGGGGACACCAAGAGACCCAGTACTTC.

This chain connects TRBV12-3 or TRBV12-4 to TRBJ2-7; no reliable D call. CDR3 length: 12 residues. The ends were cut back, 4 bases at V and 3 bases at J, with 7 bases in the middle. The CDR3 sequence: CASSYRVYEQYF. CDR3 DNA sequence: TGTGCCAGCAGTTACAGAGTCTACGAGCAGTACTTC.

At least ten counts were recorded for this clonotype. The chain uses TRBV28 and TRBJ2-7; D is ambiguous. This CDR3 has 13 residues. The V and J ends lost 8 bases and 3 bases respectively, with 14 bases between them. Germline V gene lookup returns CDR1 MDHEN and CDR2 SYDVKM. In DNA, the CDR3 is TGTGCCAGCGTAGGTTTGGCTGTCTACGAGCAGTACTTC. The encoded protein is CASVGLAVYEQYF.

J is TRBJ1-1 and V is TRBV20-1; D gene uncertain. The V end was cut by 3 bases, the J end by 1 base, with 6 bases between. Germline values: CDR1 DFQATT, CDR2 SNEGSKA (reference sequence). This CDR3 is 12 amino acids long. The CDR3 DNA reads TGCAGTGCTAGTCCCCAGAACACTGAAGCTTTCTTT. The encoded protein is CSASPQNTEAFF.

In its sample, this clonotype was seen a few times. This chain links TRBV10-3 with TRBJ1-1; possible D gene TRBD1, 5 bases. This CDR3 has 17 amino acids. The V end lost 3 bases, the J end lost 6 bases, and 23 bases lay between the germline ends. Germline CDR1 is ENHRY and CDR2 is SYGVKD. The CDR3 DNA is TGTGCCATCAGTGAATCAAGTCTATCCCAAGGGGAGTCTGAAGCTTTCTTT. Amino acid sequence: CAISESSLSQGESEAFF.

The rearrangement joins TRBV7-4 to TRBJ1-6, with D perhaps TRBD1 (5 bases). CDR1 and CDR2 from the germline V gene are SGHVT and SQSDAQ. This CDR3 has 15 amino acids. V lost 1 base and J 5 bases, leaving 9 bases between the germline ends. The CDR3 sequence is CASSLGGGNNSPLHF. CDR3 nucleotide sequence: TGTGCCAGCAGCTTAGGTGGGGGGAATAATTCACCCCTCCACTTT.

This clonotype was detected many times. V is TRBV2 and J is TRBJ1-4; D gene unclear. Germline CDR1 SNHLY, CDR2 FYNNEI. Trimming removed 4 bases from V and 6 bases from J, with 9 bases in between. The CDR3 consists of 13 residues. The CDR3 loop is CASSGGRYEKLFF. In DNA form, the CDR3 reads TGTGCCAGCAGTGGAGGGAGGTATGAAAAACTGTTTTTT.

The CDR3 nucleotides are TGCGCCAGCAGCTTGGCCCCGACAGGGGGCGGTTCCTACGAGCAGTACTTC. Its translation is CASSLAPTGGGSYEQYF. The chain is built from TRBV5-1 and TRBJ2-7; 10 bases agree with TRBD1. Losses at the gene ends were 0 bases for V and 1 base for J; bases not matched to a gene: 7. The CDR3 runs 17 residues. Germline V gene sequence: CDR1 SGHRS, CDR2 YFSETQ.